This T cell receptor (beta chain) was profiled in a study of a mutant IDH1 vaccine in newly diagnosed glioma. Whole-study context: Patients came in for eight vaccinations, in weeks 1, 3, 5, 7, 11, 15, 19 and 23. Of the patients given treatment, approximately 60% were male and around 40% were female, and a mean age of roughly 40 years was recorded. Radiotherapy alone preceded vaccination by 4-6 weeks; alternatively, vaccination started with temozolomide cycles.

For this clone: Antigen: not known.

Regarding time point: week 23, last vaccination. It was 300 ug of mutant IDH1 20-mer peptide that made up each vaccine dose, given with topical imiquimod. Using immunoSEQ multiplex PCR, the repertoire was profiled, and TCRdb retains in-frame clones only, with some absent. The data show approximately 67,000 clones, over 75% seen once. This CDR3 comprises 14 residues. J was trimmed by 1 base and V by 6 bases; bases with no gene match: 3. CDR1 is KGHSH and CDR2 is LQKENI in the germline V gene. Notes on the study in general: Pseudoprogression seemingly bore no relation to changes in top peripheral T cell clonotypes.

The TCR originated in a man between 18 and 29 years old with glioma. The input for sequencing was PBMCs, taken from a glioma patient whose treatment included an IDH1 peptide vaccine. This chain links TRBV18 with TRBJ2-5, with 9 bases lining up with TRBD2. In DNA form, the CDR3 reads TGTGCCAGCTCCCCGACTAGCGGCCAAGAGACCCAGTACTTC. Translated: CASSPTSGQETQYF.